This T cell receptor (beta chain) was found in a study of blood T cell repertoires in COVID-19. At the level of the study: Both acute and convalescent COVID-19 samples were obtained from the United States, Italy and Spain.

Seattle's cohort entered during active infection and was followed longitudinally. The table came from immunoSEQ multiplex PCR; TCRdb's copy has only in-frame clones and leaves some out. The sample includes approximately 440,000 clones, around 88% seen only once; the top ten take around 13%. CDR1 SNHLY and CDR2 FYNNEI come from the germline V gene. V shed 4 bases and J shed 6 bases, with 18 bases lying between them. The CDR3 runs 15 residues. The origin of this receptor is a woman in her 50s with COVID-19, enrolled during active disease. The V gene is TRBV2, the J gene TRBJ1-2; weak D call: TRBD1 (5 bases). The source material was peripheral blood. Here the CDR3 reads CASSVAGTPGHGYTF. The CDR3 nucleotides read TGTGCCAGCAGTGTGGCGGGGACGCCGGGACATGGCTACACCTTC. The full variable domain, with the rest looked up from reference TRBV2 and TRBJ1-2, is EPEVTQTPSHQVTQMGQEVILRCVPISNHLYFYWYRQILGQKVEFLVSFYNNEISEKSEIFDDQFSVERPDGSNFTLKIRSTKLEDSAMYFCASSVAGTPGHGYTFGSGTRLTVV.